A single sample is the source of the 32 T cell receptor beta chains below, sequenced in a study of ipilimumab plus nivolumab after autologous stem cell transplantation. Repertoires were generated with immunoSEQ multiplex PCR, while TCRdb's copy carries only in-frame clones and drops some. The data contain fewer than 45,000 clones, around 92% of them seen just once; the ten biggest clones take up roughly 0.9%. The sample here was PBMCs, taken in a trial of ipilimumab plus nivolumab as post-transplant consolidation. Receptors originate from a male donor with multiple myeloma.

The rearrangement links TRBV4-1 to TRBJ1-4; TRBD1 agrees at 7 bases. The CDR3 is 14 residues long. V lost 3 bases, J lost 7 bases, and 5 bases stayed unmatched. The germline V gene encodes CDR1 MGHRA and CDR2 YSYEKL. As DNA, the CDR3 is TGCGCCAGCAGCCACAGACAGGGTGGTGAAAAACTGTTTTTT. This codes for CASSHRQGGEKLFF.

The chain carries TRBV4-3 and TRBJ1-4; D unresolved. This CDR3 comprises 17 residues. V was cut by 0 bases and J by 2 bases, with 13 bases left in between. Germline loops: CDR1 LGHNA, CDR2 YSLEER. The chain's CDR3 is CASSQDTGRWTNEKLFF. Here the CDR3 DNA reads TGCGCCAGCAGCCAAGATACGGGAAGGTGGACTAATGAAAAACTGTTTTTT.

The chain combines TRBV4-1 with TRBJ2-7; D gene unclear. Germline CDR1 and CDR2: MGHRA and YSYEKL. The CDR3 extends over 15 amino acids. V was shortened by 0 bases and J by 2 bases, with 11 bases between the two germline ends. The chain's CDR3 is CASSQDRSEPYEQYF. The CDR3 DNA sequence: TGCGCCAGCAGCCAAGACAGATCCGAGCCCTACGAGCAGTACTTC.

The V and J genes are TRBV7-2 and TRBJ2-5; TRBD1 matches at 7 bases. The CDR3 has 17 amino acids. V trimming: 5 bases; J trimming: 4 bases; junction bases outside the gene matches: 16. Germline V lookup: CDR1 SGHTA, CDR2 FQGNSA. This CDR3 reads CASSPKRSVTGRETQYF. DNA of the CDR3: TGTGCCAGCAGCCCGAAAAGGTCCGTGACAGGGAGAGAGACCCAGTACTTC.

The chain is built from TRBV19 and TRBJ1-2, with D hard to call. V was cut by 7 bases and J by 7 bases, with 13 bases left in between. Germline V lookup: CDR1 LNHDA, CDR2 SQIVND (reference sequence). The CDR3 extends over 12 amino acids. CDR3 DNA sequence: TGTGCCAGTATCTCGGTGGTTGGTGGCTACACCTTC. Translating it yields CASISVVGGYTF.

This chain connects TRBV6-5 to TRBJ2-7; TRBD2 matches at 7 bases. CDR1 MNHEY and CDR2 SVGAGI come from the germline V gene. The CDR3 is 15 residues long. After removal of 7 bases from V and 3 bases from J, the junction contained 12 bases not matched to a gene. The CDR3 DNA reads TGTGCCAGCACCCTGCCCTCGGGAGGAGACTACGAGCAGTACTTC. It codes for CASTLPSGGDYEQYF.

The rearrangement joins TRBV5-6 to TRBJ1-1; possibly TRBD1 for D (6 bases). This CDR3 comprises 14 residues. With 0 bases removed from V and 1 base from J, the gap between germline ends came to 7 bases. The germline V gene has CDR1 SGHDT and CDR2 YYEEEE. CDR3 DNA: TGTGCCAGCAGCTTGGGGGGGCGGAACACTGAAGCTTTCTTT. Translation gives CASSLGGRNTEAFF.

V is TRBV7-2 and J is TRBJ1-1; D gene uncertain. CDR1 SGHTA and CDR2 FQGNSA come from the germline V gene. Trimming stripped 5 bases from V and 2 bases from J, with 9 bases between. The CDR3 loop spans 13 amino acids. The CDR3 sequence: CASSPHSNTEAFF. Written as DNA, the CDR3 is TGTGCCAGCAGCCCCCACAGCAACACTGAAGCTTTCTTT.

This clone has just one count. The chain uses TRBV11-3 and TRBJ2-3; TRBD2 matches at 8 bases. CDR3 length: 17 amino acids. Germline V gives CDR1 SGHNT, CDR2 YENEEA. V was clipped by 4 bases and J by 2 bases; unmatched bases: 11. DNA of the CDR3: TGTGCCAGCAGCTCCCGGCGGGGTAGCGGGACCACAGATACGCAGTATTTT. Its protein is CASSSRRGSGTTDTQYF. Based on the CDR3 plus reference TRBV11-3 and TRBJ2-3, the full variable domain is EAGVVQSPRYKIIEKKQPVAFWCNPISGHNTLYWYLQNLGQGPELLIRYENEEAVDDSQLPKDRFSAERLKGVDSTLKIQPAELGDSAVYLCASSSRRGSGTTDTQYFGPGTRLTVL.

The V call is TRBV28, the J call TRBJ1-6; 8 bases match TRBD1. Germline CDR1 reads MDHEN; CDR2 reads SYDVKM. V shed 3 bases and J 6 bases; nucleotides not matched to a gene: 4. CDR3 length equals 15 residues. This CDR3 reads CASSLPGQVNSPLHF. CDR3 nucleotides: TGTGCCAGCAGTTTGCCGGGACAGGTTAATTCACCCCTCCACTTT.

The chain carries TRBV4-3 and TRBJ2-7; TRBD1 is a possible D gene (6 bases). Per the germline V gene, CDR1 is LGHNA and CDR2 is YSLEER. V shed 0 bases and J shed 0 bases, with 12 bases lying between them. This CDR3 comprises 16 residues. The CDR3 region is CASSQDLNRVSYEQYF. CDR3 nucleotides: TGCGCCAGCAGCCAAGATCTGAACAGGGTCTCCTACGAGCAGTACTTC.

This chain links TRBV11-2 with TRBJ1-1; D gene uncertain. Between the trimmed V and J ends, which lost 4 bases and 0 bases, there was a span of 15 bases. The CDR3 totals 16 residues. The germline V gene encodes CDR1 SGHAT and CDR2 FQNNGV. The CDR3 is CASSSAVSNLNTEAFF. CDR3 coding DNA: TGTGCCAGCAGCTCCGCAGTTTCAAACCTGAACACTGAAGCTTTCTTT.

This chain uses TRBV7-6 with TRBJ1-3; tentatively, D is TRBD1 (5 bases). Germline V gene data show CDR1 as SGHVS and CDR2 as FNYEAQ. V was clipped by 4 bases and J by 2 bases, with 18 bases between them. This CDR3 region has 17 residues. The DNA of the CDR3 is TGTGCCAGCAGCTCCAAGATTCAGGGAAACGCTGGAAACACCATATATTTT. As protein: CASSSKIQGNAGNTIYF.

V gene TRBV9 combines with J gene TRBJ2-2; perhaps TRBD1 as D (6 bases). Trimming left V 4 bases short and J 3 bases short, with 16 bases between. In germline, CDR1 is SGDLS, CDR2 YYNGEE. CDR3 length equals 16 residues. CDR3 coding DNA: TGTGCCAGCAGCCCCCCAGAGGGGACATACACCGGGGAGCTGTTTTTT. Amino acids: CASSPPEGTYTGELFF.

This chain joins TRBV5-1 and TRBJ2-5; D gene ambiguous. This CDR3 has 11 residues. The V end lost 2 bases, the J end lost 5 bases, and 4 bases lay between the germline ends. Germline CDR1 is SGHRS and CDR2 is YFSETQ. CDR3 region: CASSFGETQYF. The CDR3 nucleotides read TGCGCCAGCAGCTTTGGGGAGACCCAGTACTTC.

V is TRBV27 and J is TRBJ2-7; 15 bases are a match to TRBD2. Germline-derived CDR1 and CDR2 are MNHEY and SMNVEV (reference sequence). The CDR3 spans 17 residues. Losses at the gene ends were 6 bases for V and 3 bases for J; bases not matched to a gene: 9. The CDR3 reads CASRRGLGLAGGYEQYF. The CDR3 bases are TGTGCCAGCAGACGGGGTTTGGGACTAGCGGGAGGCTACGAGCAGTACTTC.

The V gene is TRBV5-1, the J gene TRBJ1-1; TRBD1 matches 9 bases. V shed 4 bases, J shed 0 bases, and the junction held 10 bases outside the gene matches. The CDR3 runs to 17 residues. The V gene's germline CDR1 is SGHRS and CDR2 YFSETQ. CDR3 DNA: TGCGCCAGCAGCCGGGGACAGGGTGGCACGATGAACACTGAAGCTTTCTTT. Its protein product is CASSRGQGGTMNTEAFF.

In DNA, the CDR3 is TGTGCCAGCAGCCATCATCACGAGCAGTACTTC. It is translated as CASSHHHEQYF. The chain links TRBV14 to TRBJ2-7; D is unresolved. The CDR3 has 11 residues. V dropped 3 bases and J dropped 5 bases, with 5 bases sitting between them. The germline gives CDR1 SGHDN, CDR2 FVKESK.

The chain combines TRBV5-5 with TRBJ1-5; 10 bases are shared with TRBD1. The CDR3 covers 14 residues. V lost 3 bases and J lost 4; bases outside the gene matches: 1. Germline V gene data show CDR1 as SGHKS and CDR2 as YYEKEE (reference sequence). Here the CDR3 DNA reads TGTGCCAGCAGCTGGGACAGGGGAAATCAGCCCCAGCATTTT. It is translated as CASSWDRGNQPQHF.

The chain has TRBV5-1 and TRBJ1-2; TRBD1 aligns across 7 bases. V trimming: 2 bases; J trimming: 7 bases; junction bases outside the gene matches: 8. Germline assignment: CDR1 SGHRS and CDR2 YFSETQ. The CDR3 is made up of 14 amino acids. In DNA, the CDR3 is TGCGCCAGCAGCTTACCCGGGACAGATGGTGGCTACACCTTC. Translation: CASSLPGTDGGYTF.

This clone has just one count. This rearrangement joins TRBV18 to TRBJ2-2; D possibly corresponds to TRBD2 (5 bases). Trimming cost V 3 bases and J 6 bases, with 11 bases left between them. This CDR3 comprises 14 residues. CDR1 and CDR2 from the germline V gene are KGHSH and LQKENI. In DNA, the CDR3 is TGTGCCAGCTCACCTACCGTGGGAGCCGGGGAGCTGTTTTTT. It yields the protein CASSPTVGAGELFF.

This chain uses TRBV15 with TRBJ2-2, with 12 bases aligning to TRBD2. The length of the CDR3 is 18 residues. The V gene end was trimmed by 3 bases and the J gene end by 4 bases; junction bases not matched to a gene: 9. Germline assignment: CDR1 LNHNV and CDR2 YYDKDF (reference sequence). In DNA form, the CDR3 reads TGTGCCACCAGCAGCCTAGCGGGGGGGATCCTGGGCACCGGGGAGCTGTTTTTT. Encoded protein: CATSSLAGGILGTGELFF.

J is TRBJ1-5 and V is TRBV4-3; unclear D gene. Germline V CDR1 and CDR2: LGHNA, YSLEER. This CDR3 region has 13 residues. V shed 0 bases and J shed 5 bases, with 5 bases lying between them. The chain's CDR3 is CASSQDRYQPQHF. DNA for the CDR3: TGCGCCAGCAGCCAAGATAGGTATCAGCCCCAGCATTTT.

J is TRBJ2-1 and V is TRBV7-9; 10 bases map to TRBD2. CDR1 is SEHNR and CDR2 is FQNEAQ in the germline V gene (reference sequence). V lost 5 bases and J lost 5; bases outside the gene matches: 9. This CDR3 comprises 16 residues. The CDR3 DNA follows: TGTGCCAGCAGCCTCCCGAGCGGGGGGGCCCACAATGAGCAGTTCTTC. Its protein is CASSLPSGGAHNEQFF.

This chain links TRBV12-5 with TRBJ2-1; D is uncertain. Germline lookup yields CDR1 LGHNT and CDR2 FRNRAP. Trimming stripped 6 bases from V and 5 bases from J, with 11 bases between. This CDR3 has 13 residues. The CDR3 region is CASGPISDNEQFF. As DNA, the CDR3 is TGTGCTAGTGGCCCCATCTCGGACAATGAGCAGTTCTTC. The full variable domain, completed using reference TRBV12-5 and TRBJ2-1, is DARVTQTPRHKVTEMGQEVTMRCQPILGHNTVFWYRQTMMQGLELLAYFRNRAPLDDSGMPKDRFSAEMPDATLATLKIQPSEPRDSAVYFCASGPISDNEQFFGPGTRLTVL.

J is TRBJ2-3 and V is TRBV7-2; 7 bases align to TRBD1. The CDR3 has 15 residues. From germline, CDR1 is SGHTA and CDR2 FQGNSA. Unmatched junction bases numbered 3, after V lost 1 base and J lost 2 bases. CDR3 region: CASSLDTGDTDTQYF. DNA of the CDR3: TGTGCCAGCAGCTTAGATACAGGGGACACAGATACGCAGTATTTT.

The V gene is TRBV7-2, the J gene TRBJ1-2, with D uncertain. CDR1 and CDR2 (germline): SGHTA, FQGNSA. The V and J ends lost 2 bases and 8 bases respectively, with 12 bases between them. This CDR3 is 13 amino acids long. CDR3 nucleotides: TGTGCCAGCAGCTTACAGTCGGGAGGGGGCTACACCTTC. Translating it yields CASSLQSGGGYTF.

The rearrangement joins TRBV15 to TRBJ1-4, with D tentatively TRBD1 (6 bases). V shed 5 bases and J shed 8 bases, with 12 bases lying between them. The CDR3 sequence is 13 residues long. CDR1 is LNHNV, CDR2 YYDKDF, per germline (reference sequence). CDR3 sequence reads: CATSAVDREKLFF. The CDR3 coding sequence is TGTGCCACCAGCGCTGTTGACAGGGAAAAACTGTTTTTT.

V and J are TRBV14 and TRBJ1-1; D perhaps matches TRBD1 (6 bases). CDR3 length: 17 residues. V lost 4 bases to trimming and J lost 3 bases, with 21 bases between them. CDR1 and CDR2 (germline): SGHDN, FVKESK. The CDR3 reads CASSPRWGQGLDTEAFF. DNA of the CDR3: TGTGCCAGCAGCCCCCGTTGGGGACAAGGGTTGGACACTGAAGCTTTCTTT.

This sequence joins TRBV11-2 and TRBJ1-3; the D is unclear. Between the trimmed V and J ends, which lost 0 bases and 3 bases, there was a span of 0 bases. The germline gives CDR1 SGHAT, CDR2 FQNNGV. The CDR3 totals 12 residues. The CDR3 DNA reads as TGTGCCAGCAGCTTAGATGGAAACACCATATATTTT. Translation: CASSLDGNTIYF.

The gene calls are TRBV15 and TRBJ2-3; D might be TRBD2 (7 bases). Germline CDR1 and CDR2: LNHNV and YYDKDF (reference sequence). The CDR3 contains 15 residues. The V end lost 3 bases, the J end lost 0 bases, and 10 bases lay between the germline ends. CDR3 bases: TGTGCCACCAGCAGTGGGGGGGCAAGCACAGATACGCAGTATTTT. It encodes CATSSGGASTDTQYF.

The rearrangement joins TRBV7-3 to TRBJ2-3; D uncertain. V lost 5 bases, J lost 5 bases, and 8 bases lay in between. The length of the CDR3 is 12 residues. Germline CDR1 is SGHTA and CDR2 is FQGTGA. The DNA of the CDR3 is TGTGCCAGCAGCCCTTCTCGAGATACGCAGTATTTT. This encodes CASSPSRDTQYF. The whole variable domain, remainder taken from reference TRBV7-3 and TRBJ2-3, is GAGVSQTPSNKVTEKGKYVELRCDPISGHTALYWYRQSLGQGPEFLIYFQGTGAADDSGLPNDRFFAVRPEGSVSTLKIQRTERGDSAVYLCASSPSRDTQYFGPGTRLTVL.